This T cell receptor beta chain was identified in a study of blood T cell repertoires in COVID-19. Across the study: COVID-19 samples from acute and convalescent phases originated in the United States, Italy and Spain.

Clones were read by immunoSEQ multiplex PCR, and TCRdb kept only the in-frame ones, dropping some. The sample lists about 280,000 clones; more than 75% were seen once. The TCR comes from a woman aged 25 to 45 who had recovered from COVID-19. What was sequenced was peripheral blood.

The chain's CDR3 is CASSLDGNSNQPQHF. CDR3 sequence (DNA): TGTGCCAGCAGCTTGGACGGGAATAGCAATCAGCCCCAGCATTTT. This chain connects TRBV5-8 to TRBJ1-5; D is unresolved. V shed 0 bases and J shed 0 bases, with 7 bases lying between them. The CDR3 sequence is 15 residues long. From germline, CDR1 is SGHTS and CDR2 YDEGEE.